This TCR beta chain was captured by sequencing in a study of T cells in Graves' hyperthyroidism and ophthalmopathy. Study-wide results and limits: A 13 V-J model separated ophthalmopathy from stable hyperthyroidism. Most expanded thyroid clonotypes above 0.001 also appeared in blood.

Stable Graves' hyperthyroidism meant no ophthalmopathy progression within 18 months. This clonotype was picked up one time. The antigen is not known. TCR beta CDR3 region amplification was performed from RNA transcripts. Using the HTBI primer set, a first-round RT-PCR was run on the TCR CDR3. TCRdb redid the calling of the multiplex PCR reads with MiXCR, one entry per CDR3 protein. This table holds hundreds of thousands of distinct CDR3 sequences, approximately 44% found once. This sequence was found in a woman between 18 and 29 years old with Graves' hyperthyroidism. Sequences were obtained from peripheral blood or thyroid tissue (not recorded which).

The CDR3 DNA is TGCAGCTCCAGGGGACGCGGGAACACCGGGGAGCTGTTTTTT. Amino acids: CSSRGRGNTGELFF. This rearrangement joins TRBV20-1 to TRBJ2-2; D perhaps matches TRBD1 (6 bases). CDR1 DFQATT and CDR2 SNEGSKA come from the germline V gene (reference sequence). The CDR3 runs 14 residues.